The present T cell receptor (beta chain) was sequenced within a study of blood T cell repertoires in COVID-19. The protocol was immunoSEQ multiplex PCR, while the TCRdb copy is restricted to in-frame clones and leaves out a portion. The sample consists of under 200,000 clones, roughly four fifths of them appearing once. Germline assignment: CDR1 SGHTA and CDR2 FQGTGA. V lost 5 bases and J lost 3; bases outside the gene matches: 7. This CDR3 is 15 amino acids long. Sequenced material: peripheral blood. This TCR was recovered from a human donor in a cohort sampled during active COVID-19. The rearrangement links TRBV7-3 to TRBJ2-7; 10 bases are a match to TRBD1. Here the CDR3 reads CASSEDRGPHYEQYF. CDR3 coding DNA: TGTGCCAGCAGCGAAGACAGGGGGCCCCACTACGAGCAGTACTTC.